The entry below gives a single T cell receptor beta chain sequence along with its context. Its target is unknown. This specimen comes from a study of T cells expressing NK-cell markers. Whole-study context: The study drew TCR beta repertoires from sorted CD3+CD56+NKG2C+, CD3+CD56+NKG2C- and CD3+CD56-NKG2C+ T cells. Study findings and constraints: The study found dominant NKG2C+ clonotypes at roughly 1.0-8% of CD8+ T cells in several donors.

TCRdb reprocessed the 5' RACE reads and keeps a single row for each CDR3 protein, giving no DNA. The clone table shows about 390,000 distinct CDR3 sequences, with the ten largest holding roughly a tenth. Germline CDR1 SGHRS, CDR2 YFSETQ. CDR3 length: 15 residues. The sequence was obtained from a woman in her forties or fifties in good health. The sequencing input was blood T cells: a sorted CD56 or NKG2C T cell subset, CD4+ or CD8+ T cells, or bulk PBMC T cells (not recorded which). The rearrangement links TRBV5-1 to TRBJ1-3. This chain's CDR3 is CASSPATLSGNTIYF. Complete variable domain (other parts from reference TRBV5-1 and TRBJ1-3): KAGVTQTPRYLIKTRGQQVTLSCSPISGHRSVSWYQQTPGQGLQFLFEYFSETQRNKGNFPGRFSGRQFSNSRSEMNVSTLELGDSALYLCASSPATLSGNTIYFGEGSWLTVV.